This is a list of T cell receptor beta chains from one sample in a study of Graves' ophthalmopathy and Graves' hyperthyroidism. A single record per CDR3 protein comes from TCRdb applying MiXCR to the multiplex PCR reads. The sample lists about 400,000 distinct CDR3 sequences; about 17% were seen once. Sequencing was performed on peripheral blood. These receptor sequences come from a young woman with Graves' ophthalmopathy. Both conserved end residues are part of each CDR3. D genes are given only for firm matches. For some rows the clone size is stated as once, few or many, or as a class when expanded; others skip it.

>many|TRBV19|TRBJ2-4|TRBD1
CASSTPGQAGEDIQYF
TGTGCCAGTAGTACTCCGGGACAGGCAGGGGAGGACATTCAGTACTTC
>NA|TRBV28|TRBJ1-3|TRBD1
CASTRPGQKNTIYF
TGTGCCAGCACGAGGCCGGGACAGAAAAACACCATATATTTT
>many|TRBV7-6|TRBJ2-5|NA
CASSFTARETQYF
TGTGCCAGCAGCTTCACGGCAAGAGAGACCCAGTACTTC
>many|TRBV28|TRBJ2-2|TRBD2
CAGGSGGTGELFF
TGTGCGGGGGGATCGGGGGGCACCGGGGAGCTGTTTTTT
>many|TRBV12-3/TRBV12-4|TRBJ1-5|TRBD1
CASSSRTGGFQPQHF
TGTGCCAGCAGTTCTCGGACAGGGGGCTTTCAGCCCCAGCATTTT
>many|TRBV6-2/TRBV6-3|TRBJ1-2|TRBD1
CASSDHVPRGRNYGYTF
TGTGCCAGCAGCGATCACGTCCCCAGGGGGCGGAACTATGGCTACACCTTC
>many|TRBV7-3|TRBJ2-7|TRBD1
CASSLTLRTGLYF
TGTGCCAGCAGCTTAACTCTCCGGACAGGTCTGTACTTC
>few|TRBV7-2|TRBJ2-5|TRBD1
CASSLPGQVSKTQYF
TGTGCCAGCAGCTTACCGGGACAGGTTTCGAAGACCCAGTACTTC
>many|TRBV7-2|TRBJ2-5|TRBD2
CASTASGGIGETQYF
TGTGCCAGCACCGCTAGCGGGGGAATAGGGGAGACCCAGTACTTC
>many|TRBV7-2|TRBJ2-7|TRBD2
CASSYSGGPGEQYF
TGTGCCAGCAGCTATAGCGGGGGGCCGGGCGAGCAGTACTTC
>NA|TRBV6-5|TRBJ2-5|NA
CASSYSNRAAQYF
TGTGCCAGCAGTTACTCGAACCGGGCGGCCCAGTACTTC
>many|TRBV4-1|TRBJ2-2|TRBD2
CASSHRLAGGEANTGELFF
TGCGCCAGCAGCCACAGACTAGCGGGAGGTGAAGCGAACACCGGGGAGCTGTTTTTT
>many|TRBV6-1|TRBJ2-5|TRBD1
CASSEALSGTGQETQYF
TGTGCCAGCAGTGAAGCGCTGTCCGGGACAGGACAAGAGACCCAGTACTTC
>few|TRBV6-1|TRBJ2-7|TRBD1
CASSPRLTGFYEQYF
TGTGCCAGCAGTCCCCGACTGACAGGGTTCTACGAGCAGTACTTC
>NA|TRBV4-3|TRBJ1-5|NA
CASSLSQGHQPQHF
TGCGCCAGCAGCCTGTCGCAGGGCCATCAGCCCCAGCATTTT
>many|TRBV7-9|TRBJ2-4|TRBD2
CASRPSGSGKNIQYF
TGTGCCAGCAGACCGAGCGGGAGTGGCAAAAACATTCAGTACTTC
>many|TRBV12-3/TRBV12-4|TRBJ2-2|TRBD1
CASSLQQGAPGELFF
TGTGCCAGCAGTTTACAACAGGGGGCGCCCGGGGAGCTGTTTTTT
>many|TRBV12-3/TRBV12-4|TRBJ2-2|NA
CASNSGRTGELFF
TGTGCCAGCAATAGCGGCAGGACCGGGGAGCTGTTTTTT
>once|TRBV12-3/TRBV12-4|TRBJ1-1|NA
CASSLGAGVGTEAFF
TGCGCCAGCAGTTTAGGGGCAGGGGTGGGCACTGAAGCTTTCTTT
>many|TRBV27|TRBJ1-1|NA
CASSFLVTGLNTEAFF
TGTGCCAGCAGTTTCCTGGTCACAGGGCTGAACACTGAAGCTTTCTTT
>many|TRBV19|TRBJ2-2|NA
CASSIDRLRGGGNTGELFF
TGTGCCAGTAGTATAGATCGGTTACGCGGAGGGGGCAACACCGGGGAGCTGTTTTTT
>many|TRBV19|TRBJ2-7|TRBD2
CASSSGEGTSGYEQYF
TGTGCCAGTAGTTCCGGGGAAGGGACTAGCGGTTACGAGCAGTACTTC
>NA|TRBV9|TRBJ2-7|NA
CASSPGAFSYEQYF
TGTGCCAGCAGCCCGGGGGCTTTTTCCTACGAGCAGTACTTC
>many|TRBV28|TRBJ1-2|NA
CASSFRGADGYTF
TGTGCCAGCAGTTTTCGGGGGGCCGATGGCTACACCTTC
>NA|TRBV6-2/TRBV6-3|TRBJ2-5|NA
CASSYPPVWRTQYF
TGTGCCAGCAGTTACCCCCCAGTGTGGAGGACCCAGTACTTC
>many|TRBV20-1|TRBJ1-5|NA
CSASLGAGQPQHF
TGCAGTGCTAGTTTGGGGGCAGGACAGCCCCAGCATTTT
>many|TRBV6-2/TRBV6-3|TRBJ2-7|NA
CASSPRPSNEQYF
TGTGCCAGCAGTCCACGTCCATCAAACGAGCAGTACTTC
>many|TRBV15|TRBJ2-3|NA
CATSRDPNLLAATQYF
TGTGCCACCAGCAGAGATCCCAATCTTCTAGCAGCTACGCAGTATTTT
>NA|TRBV28|TRBJ2-7|TRBD2
CASSPWTSYREQYF
TGTGCCAGCAGCCCTTGGACTAGTTATAGGGAGCAGTACTTC
>many|TRBV7-3|TRBJ2-6|NA
CASSLGPSGANVLTF
TGTGCCAGCAGCTTAGGCCCCTCTGGGGCCAACGTCCTGACTTTC
>many|TRBV7-9|TRBJ2-5|NA
CASSTRQSQETQYF
TGTGCCAGCAGCACCCGACAGAGCCAAGAGACCCAGTACTTC
>many|TRBV7-2|TRBJ1-2|NA
CASSNNYGYTF
TGTGCCAGCAGCAATAACTATGGCTACACCTTC
>many|TRBV12-3/TRBV12-4|TRBJ1-5|TRBD1
CASSQYWTGVFQPQHF
TGTGCCAGCAGTCAATATTGGACAGGGGTTTTCCAGCCCCAGCATTTT
>many|TRBV20-1|TRBJ2-4|NA
CSASRQGWDKNIQYF
TGCAGTGCTAGTCGGCAGGGTTGGGACAAAAACATTCAGTACTTC
>many|TRBV4-1|TRBJ1-3|NA
CASSQDYAPAPFSGNTIYF
TGCGCCAGCAGCCAAGATTATGCACCCGCACCGTTCTCTGGAAACACCATATATTTT
>many|TRBV11-2|TRBJ2-7|NA
CASSLGGSRIRPYEQYF
TGTGCCAGCAGTCTGGGGGGCTCAAGGATAAGACCCTACGAGCAGTACTTC
>many|TRBV5-1|TRBJ2-5|TRBD1
CASSPLTGPPGTQYF
TGCGCCAGCAGCCCGTTGACAGGGCCCCCAGGGACCCAGTACTTC
>NA|TRBV6-1|TRBJ2-7|NA
CASSEGPGVVEQYF
TGTGCCAGCAGTGAAGGTCCAGGGGTCGTCGAGCAGTACTTC
>many|TRBV11-1|TRBJ1-1|NA
CASSLLGANSNTEAFF
TGTGCCAGCAGCTTACTAGGGGCGAATTCGAACACTGAAGCTTTCTTT
>many|TRBV14|TRBJ2-7|NA
CASSQVSGAEQYF
TGTGCCAGCAGCCAAGTCTCAGGGGCCGAGCAGTACTTC
>many|TRBV11-2|TRBJ1-1|TRBD1
CASSLGLQGSTEAFF
TGTGCCAGCAGCTTAGGTTTACAGGGGTCCACTGAAGCTTTCTTT
>many|TRBV27|TRBJ2-7|NA
CASRMAYEQYF
TGTGCCAGCAGGATGGCCTACGAGCAGTACTTC
>many|TRBV6-1|TRBJ2-5|NA
CAASRVFQETQYF
TGTGCCGCCTCACGGGTATTCCAAGAGACCCAGTACTTC
>many|TRBV15|TRBJ1-5|TRBD1
CATSRDGGQGSYSNQPQHF
TGTGCCACCAGCAGAGATGGCGGACAGGGCTCTTATAGCAATCAGCCCCAGCATTTT
>NA|TRBV6-1|TRBJ2-7|NA
CASSAATGMTNYEQYF
TGTGCCAGCAGCGCGGCAACCGGGATGACGAACTACGAGCAGTACTTC
>many|TRBV29-1|TRBJ2-7|NA
CSVELGLRGYEQYF
TGCAGCGTTGAACTAGGGCTTCGGGGCTACGAGCAGTACTTC
>NA|TRBV6-2/TRBV6-3|TRBJ2-7|NA
CASSTPFDEQYF
TGTGCCAGCAGTACCCCATTCGACGAGCAGTACTTC
>NA|TRBV14|TRBJ2-7|TRBD1
CASSQGQGRFYYEQYF
TGTGCCAGCAGCCAAGGACAGGGCCGCTTCTATTACGAGCAGTACTTC
>many|TRBV20-1|TRBJ1-5|NA
CSALFGGAGNQPQHF
TGCAGTGCCCTCTTTGGGGGCGCAGGCAATCAGCCCCAGCATTTT
>many|TRBV6-1|TRBJ2-7|NA
CASSASGTYTYEQYF
TGTGCCAGCAGTGCCTCAGGGACTTATACCTACGAGCAGTACTTC